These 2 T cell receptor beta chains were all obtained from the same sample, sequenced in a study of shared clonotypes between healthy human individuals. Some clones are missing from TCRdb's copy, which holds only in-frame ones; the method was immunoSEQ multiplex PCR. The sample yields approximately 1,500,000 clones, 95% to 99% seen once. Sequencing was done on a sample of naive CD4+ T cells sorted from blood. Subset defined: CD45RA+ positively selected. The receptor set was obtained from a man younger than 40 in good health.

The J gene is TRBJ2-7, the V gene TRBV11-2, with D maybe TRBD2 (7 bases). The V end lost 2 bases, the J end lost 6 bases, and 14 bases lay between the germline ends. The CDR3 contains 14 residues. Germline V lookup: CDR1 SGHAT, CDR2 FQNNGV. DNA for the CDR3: TGTGCCAGCAGCTTAAGCCCCGGGGGGCGCGAGCAGTACTTC. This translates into CASSLSPGGREQYF.

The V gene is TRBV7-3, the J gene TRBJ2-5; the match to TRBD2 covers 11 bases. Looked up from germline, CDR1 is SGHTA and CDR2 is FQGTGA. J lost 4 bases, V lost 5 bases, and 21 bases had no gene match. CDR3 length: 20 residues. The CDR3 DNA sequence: TGTGCCAGCAGCCCCCGGGGACTAGCGGTACAACCGGGGCCGGGAGAGACCCAGTACTTC. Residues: CASSPRGLAVQPGPGETQYF. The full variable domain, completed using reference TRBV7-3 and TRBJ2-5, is GAGVSQTPSNKVTEKGKYVELRCDPISGHTALYWYRQSLGQGPEFLIYFQGTGAADDSGLPNDRFFAVRPEGSVSTLKIQRTERGDSAVYLCASSPRGLAVQPGPGETQYFGPGTRLLVL.